This TCR beta chain was retrieved from a study of beta chain features in type 1 diabetes. Whole-study findings and limits: cDNA-based sequencing might over-represent cells highly expressing TCR. Whether TCRB rearrangement is influenced by HLA type was left unresolved in this analysis. All four CD4+ subsets from Type 1 diabetes patients carried moderately but significantly shorter TCRB CDR3s. The naive, central memory and Treg TCRB repertoires showed an apparent similarity that was greater among patients than among healthy donors.

The whole isolated RNA underwent reverse transcription, so sequencing captured expressed TCRB transcripts. This table comes from immunoSEQ multiplex PCR, and its TCRdb copy is limited to in-frame clones, with some not included. The data contain around 600,000 clones, around 12% of them seen just once; the ten biggest clones take up about 0.11%. Between the trimmed V and J ends, which lost 6 bases and 3 bases, there was a span of 12 bases. The CDR3 contains 14 residues. In germline, CDR1 is LNHDA, CDR2 SQIVND (reference sequence). In this sample, this clone turned up a few times. The antigen is unknown. Every donor had blood drawn once into heparin, around 120 mL on average.

The sample taken for sequencing was naive CD4+ T cells from blood. This clonotype originated in a man aged 25-45 years with type 1 diabetes. This rearrangement joins TRBV19 to TRBJ1-5; D remains unclear. CDR3 protein: CASSLGPNNQPQHF. The CDR3 nucleotides are TGTGCCAGTAGCCTAGGGCCCAACAATCAGCCCCAGCATTTT. Supplemented by reference TRBV19 and TRBJ1-5, the full variable domain reads DGGITQSPKYLFRKEGQNVTLSCEQNLNHDAMYWYRQDPGQGLRLIYYSQIVNDFQKGDIAEGYSVSREKKESFPLTVTSAQKNPTAFYLCASSLGPNNQPQHFGDGTRLSIL.